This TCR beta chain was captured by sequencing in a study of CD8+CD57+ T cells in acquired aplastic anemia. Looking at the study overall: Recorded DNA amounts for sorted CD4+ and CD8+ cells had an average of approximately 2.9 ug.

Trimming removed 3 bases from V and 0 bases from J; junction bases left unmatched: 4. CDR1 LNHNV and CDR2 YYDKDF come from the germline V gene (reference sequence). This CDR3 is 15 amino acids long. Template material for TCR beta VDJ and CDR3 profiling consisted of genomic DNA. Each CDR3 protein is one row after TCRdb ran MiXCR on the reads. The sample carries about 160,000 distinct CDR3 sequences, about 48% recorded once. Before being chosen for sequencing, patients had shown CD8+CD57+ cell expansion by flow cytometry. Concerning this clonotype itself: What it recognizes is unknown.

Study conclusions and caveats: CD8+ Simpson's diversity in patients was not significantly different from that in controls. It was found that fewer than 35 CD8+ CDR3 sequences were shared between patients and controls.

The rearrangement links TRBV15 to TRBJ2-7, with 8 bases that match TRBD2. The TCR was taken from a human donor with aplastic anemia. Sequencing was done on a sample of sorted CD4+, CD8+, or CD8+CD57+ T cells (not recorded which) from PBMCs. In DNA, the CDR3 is TGTGCCACCAGCAGCAGCGGGGGCCGCTCCTACGAGCAGTACTTC. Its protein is CATSSSGGRSYEQYF.